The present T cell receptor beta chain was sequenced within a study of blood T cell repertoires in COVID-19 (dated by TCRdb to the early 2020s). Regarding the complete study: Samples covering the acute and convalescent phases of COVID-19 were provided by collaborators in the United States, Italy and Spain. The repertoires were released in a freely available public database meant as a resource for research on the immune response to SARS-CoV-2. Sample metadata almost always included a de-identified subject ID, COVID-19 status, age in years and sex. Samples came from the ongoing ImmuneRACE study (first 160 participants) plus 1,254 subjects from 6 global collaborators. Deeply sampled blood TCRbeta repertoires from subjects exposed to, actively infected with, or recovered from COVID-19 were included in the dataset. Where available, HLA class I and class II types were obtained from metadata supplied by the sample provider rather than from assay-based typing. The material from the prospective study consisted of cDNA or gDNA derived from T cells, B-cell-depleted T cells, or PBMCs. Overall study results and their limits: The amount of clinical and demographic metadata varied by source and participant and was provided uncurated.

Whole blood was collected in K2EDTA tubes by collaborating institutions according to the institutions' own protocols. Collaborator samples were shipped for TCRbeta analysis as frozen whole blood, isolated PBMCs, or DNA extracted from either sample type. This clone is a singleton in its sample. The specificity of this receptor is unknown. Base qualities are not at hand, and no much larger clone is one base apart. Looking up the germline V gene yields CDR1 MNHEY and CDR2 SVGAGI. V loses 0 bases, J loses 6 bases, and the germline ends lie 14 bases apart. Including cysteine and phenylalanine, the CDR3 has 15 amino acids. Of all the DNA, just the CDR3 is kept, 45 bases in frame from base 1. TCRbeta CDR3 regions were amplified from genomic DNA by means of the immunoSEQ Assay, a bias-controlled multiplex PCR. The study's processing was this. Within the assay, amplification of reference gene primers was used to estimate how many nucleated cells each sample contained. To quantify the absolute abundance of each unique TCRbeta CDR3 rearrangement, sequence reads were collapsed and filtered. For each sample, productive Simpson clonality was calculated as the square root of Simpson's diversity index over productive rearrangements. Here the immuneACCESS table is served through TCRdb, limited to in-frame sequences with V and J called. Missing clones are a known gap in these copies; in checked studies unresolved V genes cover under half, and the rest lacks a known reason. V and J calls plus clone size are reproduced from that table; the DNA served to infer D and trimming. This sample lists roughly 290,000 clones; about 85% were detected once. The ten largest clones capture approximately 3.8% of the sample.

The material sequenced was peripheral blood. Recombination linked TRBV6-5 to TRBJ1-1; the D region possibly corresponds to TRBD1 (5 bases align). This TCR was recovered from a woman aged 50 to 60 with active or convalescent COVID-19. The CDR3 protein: CASSYSRQRFPEAFF. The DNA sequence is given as TGTGCCAGCAGTTACTCCCGACAGCGTTTTCCTGAAGCTTTCTTT.